The rows below give T cell receptor beta chains drawn from one sample of a study of T cells in Graves' hyperthyroidism and ophthalmopathy. TCRdb re-analysed the multiplex PCR reads in MiXCR, keeping a single row per CDR3 protein. Seen here are 350,000 to 400,000 distinct CDR3 sequences, under 15% observed once, and the top ten hold roughly 33%. Sequencing was done on a sample of blood. These receptors were taken from a woman in her twenties or thirties with Graves' hyperthyroidism. Both conserved end residues are part of each CDR3. D genes are given only for firm matches. Rows give clone size only sometimes, using once, few, many, or a class for an expanded clone.

V gene	clone size	D gene	J gene	CDR3 protein	CDR3 DNA
TRBV7-9	-	TRBD1	TRBJ2-1	CASSAQGFDNEQFF	TGTGCCAGCAGCGCACAGGGGTTCGACAATGAGCAGTTCTTC
TRBV27	many	TRBD1	TRBJ2-1	CASSIRQGAGRLHEQFF	TGTGCCAGCAGTATTCGACAGGGGGCGGGGCGTTTACATGAGCAGTTCTTC
TRBV24-1	many	-	TRBJ2-1	CATSDLKGQLNNEQFF	TGTGCCACCAGTGATTTGAAGGGCCAGCTCAACAATGAGCAGTTCTTC
TRBV6-1	many	-	TRBJ2-1	CASSPRLDFYNEQFF	TGTGCCAGCAGTCCCCGACTAGATTTCTACAATGAGCAGTTCTTC
TRBV19	few	-	TRBJ2-1	CASSITWVSLYYNEQFF	TGTGCCAGTAGTATAACATGGGTCAGCCTATACTACAATGAGCAGTTCTTC
TRBV10-1	-	-	TRBJ2-3	CASSEYDHGSTDTQYF	TGCGCCAGCAGTGAGTACGACCACGGCTCAACAGATACGCAGTATTTT
TRBV6-1	-	TRBD1	TRBJ1-5	CASTTGVQPQHF	TGTGCCAGTACCACAGGGGTACAGCCCCAGCATTTT
TRBV28	many	-	TRBJ1-1	CASSIQALNTEAFF	TGTGCCAGCAGTATACAGGCGCTGAACACTGAAGCTTTCTTT
TRBV2	once	TRBD2	TRBJ2-3	CASSGTSALGTQYF	TGTGCCAGCAGTGGGACTAGCGCGTTGGGGACGCAGTATTTT
TRBV11-3	many	-	TRBJ1-4	CASSLTPNEKLFF	TGTGCCAGCAGCTTAACTCCTAATGAAAAACTGTTTTTT
TRBV24-1	many	TRBD2	TRBJ2-7	CATSDRTSGSVYEQYF	TGTGCCACCAGTGATCGGACTAGCGGGAGTGTCTACGAGCAGTACTTC
TRBV12-3/TRBV12-4	many	TRBD1	TRBJ2-2	CASSLLTGGTGELFF	TGTGCCAGCAGCTTGCTCACAGGGGGCACCGGGGAGCTGTTTTTT
TRBV5-6	few	TRBD1	TRBJ2-7	CASSSGTEYEQYF	TGTGCCAGCAGCTCCGGGACAGAATACGAGCAGTACTTC
TRBV28	few	TRBD1	TRBJ1-3	CASRAQGAGNTIYF	TGTGCCAGCAGAGCTCAGGGGGCTGGAAACACCATATATTTT
TRBV28	-	TRBD2	TRBJ2-1	CASSLAGAGYNEQFF	TGTGCCAGCAGTTTAGCGGGAGCGGGGTACAATGAGCAGTTCTTC
TRBV24-1	many	-	TRBJ2-7	CATSDSSGVGTYEQYF	TGTGCCACCAGTGATTCATCAGGGGTGGGAACCTACGAGCAGTACTTC
TRBV5-8	-	-	TRBJ1-5	CASSFGGGGPQHF	TGTGCCAGCAGCTTCGGGGGTGGAGGGCCCCAGCATTTT
TRBV6-2/TRBV6-3	few	-	TRBJ2-1	CASGPRGRDQFF	TGTGCCAGCGGCCCGAGGGGGCGGGATCAGTTCTTC
TRBV27	many	TRBD1	TRBJ2-7	CASRYKGTGYEQYF	TGTGCCAGCAGATATAAAGGGACAGGGTACGAGCAGTACTTC
TRBV28	-	TRBD2	TRBJ2-3	CASSLLGLVTDTQYF	TGTGCCAGCAGTTTACTAGGACTAGTCACAGATACGCAGTATTTT
TRBV28	-	-	TRBJ2-7	CASGHYEQYF	TGTGCCAGCGGGCACTACGAGCAGTACTTC
TRBV29-1	few	TRBD1	TRBJ2-7	CSAGTAFTHEQYF	TGCAGCGCCGGGACAGCCTTCACCCACGAGCAGTACTTC
TRBV9	-	TRBD2	TRBJ2-1	CASSVSGHTYNEQFF	TGTGCCAGCAGCGTTAGCGGGCATACCTACAATGAGCAGTTCTTC
TRBV28	many	TRBD2	TRBJ2-3	CASSGGGVADTQYF	TGTGCCAGCTCGGGGGGTGGGGTGGCAGATACGCAGTATTTT
TRBV12-3/TRBV12-4	many	TRBD1	TRBJ1-2	CASSLGQNYYGYTF	TGTGCCAGCAGTTTGGGACAGAACTACTATGGCTACACCTTC
TRBV2	-	TRBD2	TRBJ2-1	CASTLAGADGNEQFF	TGTGCCAGCACCCTAGCGGGAGCGGACGGCAATGAGCAGTTCTTC
TRBV3-1	few	-	TRBJ1-6	CASSQRQSGSPLHF	TGTGCCAGCAGCCAACGACAGTCGGGATCACCCCTCCACTTT
TRBV13	many	-	TRBJ2-3	CASSVRSSPDTQYF	TGTGCCAGCAGCGTTCGGAGTTCCCCAGATACGCAGTATTTT
TRBV12-3/TRBV12-4	many	-	TRBJ1-1	CASSERDIRTGTEAFF	TGTGCCAGCTCCGAGAGGGACATACGAACGGGCACTGAAGCTTTCTTT
TRBV20-1	few	-	TRBJ2-6	CSASPSGANVLTF	TGCAGTGCTAGCCCCTCTGGGGCCAACGTCCTGACTTTC
TRBV6-1	many	-	TRBJ1-1	CASSFTENTEAFF	TGTGCCAGCAGTTTCACAGAGAACACTGAAGCTTTCTTT
TRBV27	few	-	TRBJ1-6	CASRNSGVTNSPLHF	TGTGCCAGCAGGAACTCAGGAGTTACCAATTCACCCCTCCACTTT
TRBV3-1	many	-	TRBJ2-1	CASSQDLGGNEQFF	TGTGCCAGCAGCCAAGATTTAGGAGGGAATGAGCAGTTCTTC
TRBV7-9	-	-	TRBJ2-3	CASSLRPTSTDTQYF	TGTGCCAGCAGCTTACGGCCTACTAGCACAGATACGCAGTATTTT
TRBV5-1	few	-	TRBJ1-1	CASSLELNSWTEAFF	TGCGCCAGCAGCTTAGAGTTAAACAGTTGGACTGAAGCTTTCTTT
TRBV7-8	many	TRBD2	TRBJ2-3	CASSWGLAESTDTQYF	TGTGCCAGCAGCTGGGGACTAGCGGAGAGCACAGATACGCAGTATTTT
TRBV20-1	few	-	TRBJ2-5	CSAIRSGGVETQYF	TGCAGTGCTATCCGGAGCGGAGGGGTAGAGACCCAGTACTTC
TRBV4-1	-	TRBD2	TRBJ2-1	CASSHMGLAGGGWDEQFF	TGCGCCAGCAGCCATATGGGACTAGCGGGAGGGGGCTGGGATGAGCAGTTCTTC
TRBV20-1	many	TRBD2	TRBJ2-3	CSAETSGSFYTQYF	TGCAGTGCTGAAACTAGCGGGAGTTTTTATACGCAGTATTTT
TRBV2	many	TRBD1	TRBJ1-1	CASSARDRVLNTEAFF	TGTGCCAGCAGTGCCCGGGACAGGGTTCTGAACACTGAAGCTTTCTTT
TRBV9	-	-	TRBJ2-1	CASSGQIAPVTYNEQFF	TGTGCCAGCAGTGGGCAAATCGCACCCGTAACCTACAATGAGCAGTTCTTC
TRBV27	-	-	TRBJ2-6	CASSSTQGGANVLTF	TGTGCCAGCAGTTCAACTCAGGGTGGGGCCAACGTCCTGACTTTC
TRBV20-1	few	-	TRBJ2-3	CSARSRVGRTDTQYF	TGCAGTGCTAGATCTCGAGTGGGACGCACAGATACGCAGTATTTT
TRBV2	many	-	TRBJ2-7	CASSEFDRLAYEQYF	TGTGCCAGCAGTGAATTCGACCGCTTGGCCTACGAGCAGTACTTC
TRBV11-2	few	-	TRBJ2-5	CASNKFTGFYSQETQYF	TGTGCCAGCAACAAATTTACAGGGTTCTACAGCCAAGAGACCCAGTACTTC
TRBV30	many	-	TRBJ1-5	CAWSVQREPQHF	TGTGCCTGGAGTGTACAACGGGAGCCCCAGCATTTT
TRBV24-1	many	-	TRBJ2-1	CATSDTLLGHNEQFF	TGTGCCACCAGTGACACCCTCCTAGGGCACAATGAGCAGTTCTTC
TRBV27	few	TRBD1	TRBJ1-6	CASSSNYGTEYNSPLHF	TGTGCCAGCAGTTCCAACTACGGGACAGAGTATAATTCACCCCTCCACTTT
TRBV5-6	-	-	TRBJ2-3	CASSFSLGRPSTDTQYF	TGTGCCAGCAGCTTCTCCTTGGGGCGCCCTAGCACAGATACGCAGTATTTT
TRBV6-2/TRBV6-3	-	TRBD1	TRBJ2-7	CASTLRNRQGGSYEQYF	TGTGCCAGCACTCTAAGGAATCGACAGGGGGGTTCCTACGAGCAGTACTTC
TRBV27	-	-	TRBJ2-1	CASSLSGDFYNEQSF	TGTGCCAGCAGTTTATCTGGGGACTTTTACAATGAGCAGTCCTTC